Presented here are 21 T cell receptor beta chains from one specimen sequenced in a study of Ad26.COV2.S vaccination and SARS-CoV-2 variants. Clones were read by immunoSEQ multiplex PCR, and TCRdb kept only the in-frame ones, dropping some. The data show some 390,000 clones, roughly nine tenths seen once. Documented treatment: some 20 received Ad26.COV2.S at low or high dose, single or two shots; several received placebo; per-sample allocation not given. The samples were gathered on day 63 after the first injection of vaccine or placebo. This specimen consisted of peripheral blood, obtained in a trial of Ad26.COV2.S vaccine versus placebo. Source of these receptors: a person between 18 and 59 years old who received the Ad26.COV2.S COVID-19 vaccine or a placebo.

The CDR3 DNA reads TGTGCCAGCAGGGGGCTGAATGAGCAGTTCTTC. Translated, it gives CASRGLNEQFF. The chain has TRBV5-4 and TRBJ2-1, with TRBD1 as a possible D gene (5 bases). V lost 5 bases and J 7 bases, leaving 7 bases between the germline ends. There are 11 residues in the CDR3. Germline assignment: CDR1 SGHNT and CDR2 YYREEE (reference sequence).

The rearrangement links TRBV5-1 to TRBJ2-2; D not certain. The germline V gene encodes CDR1 SGHRS and CDR2 YFSETQ. This CDR3 comprises 14 residues. V gave up 0 bases and J gave up 4 bases, with 7 bases separating them. CDR3 DNA: TGCGCCAGCAGCTTGGTCATACCCACCGGGGAGCTGTTTTTT. It specifies CASSLVIPTGELFF. Together with reference TRBV5-1 and TRBJ2-2, the CDR3 gives the full variable domain: KAGVTQTPRYLIKTRGQQVTLSCSPISGHRSVSWYQQTPGQGLQFLFEYFSETQRNKGNFPGRFSGRQFSNSRSEMNVSTLELGDSALYLCASSLVIPTGELFFGEGSRLTVL.

V and J are TRBV4-2 and TRBJ2-2; D not resolved. Deletions cut 2 bases from V and 4 bases from J, with 14 bases between. This CDR3 is 16 amino acids long. Germline CDR1 LGHNA, CDR2 YNFKEQ. The CDR3 nucleotides are TGTGCCAGCAGCCAATCGTCAGCGACCAGCACCGGGGAGCTGTTTTTT. It specifies CASSQSSATSTGELFF.

The chain joins TRBV2 to TRBJ2-1; no clear D gene. This CDR3 is built from 17 residues. V gave up 6 bases and J gave up 2 bases, with 20 bases separating them. Germline V CDR1 and CDR2: SNHLY, FYNNEI. The CDR3 protein is CASSDPSDPETYNEQFF. The CDR3 coding sequence is TGTGCCAGCAGCGACCCATCTGACCCCGAGACCTACAATGAGCAGTTCTTC.

The chain couples TRBV29-1 to TRBJ2-5; D gene unclear. Trimming removed 3 bases at V and 3 bases at J, with 8 bases between. The CDR3 runs 12 residues. Germline loops: CDR1 SQVTM, CDR2 ANQGSEA. The CDR3 is CSVDRDEETQYF. The CDR3 coding sequence is TGCAGCGTTGACAGAGACGAAGAGACCCAGTACTTC.

V usage is TRBV9 and J usage is TRBJ2-6; TRBD1 agrees at 8 bases. V lost 5 bases, J lost 0 bases, and 16 bases stayed unmatched. CDR1 and CDR2 (germline): SGDLS, YYNGEE. This CDR3 spans 20 amino acids. CDR3 in amino acids: CASSRAQRTGIYSGANVLTF. The CDR3 DNA follows: TGTGCCAGCAGTAGGGCACAGAGGACAGGGATATACTCTGGGGCCAACGTCCTGACTTTC. Variable domain in full (rest from reference TRBV9 and TRBJ2-6): DSGVTQTPKHLITATGQRVTLRCSPRSGDLSVYWYQQSLDQGLQFLIQYYNGEERAKGNILERFSAQQFPDLHSELNLSSLELGDSALYFCASSRAQRTGIYSGANVLTFGAGSRLTVL.

This clone was counted between two and nine times. The rearrangement uses TRBV6-2 or TRBV6-3 and TRBJ1-5, with unresolved D. The CDR3 is made up of 14 amino acids. The ends were cut back, 5 bases at V and 5 bases at J, with 13 bases in the middle. The germline V gene encodes CDR1 MNHEY and CDR2 SVGEGT. CDR3 nucleotide sequence: TGTGCCAGCAGTCAGAAGGGCCCGTATCAGCCCCAGCATTTT. It yields the protein CASSQKGPYQPQHF.

The chain has TRBV5-1 and TRBJ1-5, with D possibly TRBD1 on 6 matching bases. Trimming stripped 0 bases from V and 7 bases from J, with 11 bases between. The CDR3 is 14 residues long. Germline V gene sequence: CDR1 SGHRS, CDR2 YFSETQ. For the CDR3, the DNA is TGCGCCAGCAGCTTGGAGGGGGGCGGACAGCCCCAGCATTTT. This translates into CASSLEGGGQPQHF.

This clone occurred once. The chain joins TRBV24-1 to TRBJ2-1, with TRBD1 matching over 7 bases. There are 12 residues in the CDR3. Unmatched junction bases numbered 1, after V lost 7 bases and J lost 5 bases. Germline CDR1 KGHDR, CDR2 SFDVKD. CDR3 residues: CATRDRDNEQFF. CDR3 DNA sequence: TGTGCCACCAGAGACAGGGACAATGAGCAGTTCTTC.

CDR3 sequence reads: CASSFRLAGSSYEQYF. The CDR3 nucleotides are TGTGCCAGCAGCTTTCGACTAGCGGGGAGTTCCTACGAGCAGTACTTC. The rearrangement uses TRBV11-2 and TRBJ2-7, with 11 positions matching TRBD2. This CDR3 has 16 amino acids. The V gene end was trimmed by 3 bases and the J gene end by 1 base; junction bases not matched to a gene: 5. In germline, CDR1 is SGHAT, CDR2 FQNNGV.

V gene TRBV5-5 combines with J gene TRBJ1-2; D perhaps matches TRBD1 (5 bases). The CDR3 extends over 14 amino acids. The V end was cut by 4 bases, the J end by 5 bases, with 15 bases between. Germline CDR1 is SGHKS and CDR2 is YYEKEE (reference sequence). The CDR3: CASSPGAGDYGYTF. CDR3 in DNA: TGTGCCAGCAGCCCGGGTGCGGGGGATTATGGCTACACCTTC. The entire variable domain, with the rest obtained from reference TRBV5-5 and TRBJ1-2, is as follows: DAGVTQSPTHLIKTRGQQVTLRCSPISGHKSVSWYQQVLGQGPQFIFQYYEKEERGRGNFPDRFSARQFPNYSSELNVNALLLGDSALYLCASSPGAGDYGYTFGSGTRLTVV.

The rearrangement uses TRBV11-2 and TRBJ2-1; 11 bases are a match to TRBD2. Per the germline V gene, CDR1 is SGHAT and CDR2 is FQNNGV. Trimming removed 5 bases from V and 5 bases from J; junction bases left unmatched: 8. The CDR3 runs 16 residues. This CDR3 reads CASSRIAGGVDNEQFF. The CDR3 DNA follows: TGTGCCAGCAGCCGCATAGCGGGGGGGGTCGACAATGAGCAGTTCTTC.

The V gene is TRBV18, the J gene TRBJ1-1, with D perhaps matching TRBD1 (5 bases). Germline CDR1 KGHSH, CDR2 LQKENI. Trimming stripped 3 bases from V and 11 bases from J, with 13 bases between. The length of the CDR3 is 12 residues. CDR3 loop: CASSPSGEGAFF. The DNA of the CDR3 is TGTGCCAGCTCACCTTCTGGGGAGGGGGCTTTCTTT.

V and J are TRBV10-2 and TRBJ1-5; 9 bases line up with TRBD1. The V and J ends lost 8 bases and 1 base, in that order; junction bases with no gene match: 0. The CDR3 has 13 residues. CDR1 is WSHSY, CDR2 SAAADI, per germline. The CDR3 reads CASGQGSNQPQHF. The CDR3 bases are TGCGCCAGCGGACAGGGGAGCAATCAGCCCCAGCATTTT.

The rearrangement uses TRBV11-1 and TRBJ1-6, with 7 positions matching TRBD1. The V gene end was trimmed by 1 base and the J gene end by 9 bases; junction bases not matched to a gene: 3. Germline V gene lookup returns CDR1 SGHAT and CDR2 FQDESV (reference sequence). The CDR3 runs 14 residues. The CDR3, as DNA: TGTGCCAGCAGCTTAGGTACAGGGGTTTCACCCCTCCACTTT. It translates to CASSLGTGVSPLHF.

The J gene is TRBJ1-6, the V gene TRBV10-3; 9 bases map to TRBD1. Per germline, CDR1 ENHRY and CDR2 SYGVKD. The CDR3 covers 13 residues. Trimming at V came to 10 bases and at J to 7 bases, leaving 5 bases not matched to a gene. As DNA, the CDR3 is TGTGCCACCACCGGGACAGGGAATTCACCCCTCCACTTT. This sequence encodes CATTGTGNSPLHF.

This chain connects TRBV7-2 to TRBJ2-7, with unresolved D. Trimming took off 6 bases at V and 3 bases at J, with 12 bases between the two ends. The CDR3 is made up of 13 amino acids. Looked up from germline, CDR1 is SGHTA and CDR2 is FQGNSA. In DNA form, the CDR3 reads TGTGCCAGCAGTAACCCGCTGATCTACGAGCAGTACTTC. This gives the protein CASSNPLIYEQYF. The entire variable domain, with the rest obtained from reference TRBV7-2 and TRBJ2-7, is as follows: GAGVSQSPSNKVTEKGKDVELRCDPISGHTALYWYRQSLGQGLEFLIYFQGNSAPDKSGLPSDRFSAERTGGSVSTLTIQRTQQEDSAVYLCASSNPLIYEQYFGPGTRLTVT.

The V gene is TRBV5-8, the J gene TRBJ2-5; D perhaps matches TRBD2 (6 bases). Trimming cost V 3 bases and J 5 bases, with 14 bases left between them. The length of the CDR3 is 14 residues. From germline, CDR1 is SGHTS and CDR2 YDEGEE. For the CDR3, the DNA is TGTGCCAGCAGCTACGTTTCGGGGAGGGAGACCCAGTACTTC. As protein: CASSYVSGRETQYF.

The chain is built from TRBV6-5 and TRBJ2-2; TRBD2 aligns across 11 bases. Germline V gene sequence: CDR1 MNHEY, CDR2 SVGAGI. This CDR3 has 14 amino acids. V lost 7 bases and J lost 6; bases outside the gene matches: 4. CDR3 in amino acids: CASKRLAGPGELFF. The CDR3 DNA is TGTGCCAGCAAGAGACTAGCGGGGCCCGGGGAGCTGTTTTTT.

The count of this clone is one. The rearrangement joins TRBV5-6 to TRBJ2-1; tentative D call: TRBD1 (6 bases). Trimming shortened V by 0 bases and J by 3 bases, and 10 bases separated the two germline ends. Looked up from germline, CDR1 is SGHDT and CDR2 is YYEEEE. The CDR3 consists of 15 residues. The CDR3 DNA is TGTGCCAGCAGCTTGGGTCGCAGGGGCTACAATGAGCAGTTCTTC. It yields the protein CASSLGRRGYNEQFF.

The V gene is TRBV11-2, the J gene TRBJ1-6; unclear D gene. The germline gives CDR1 SGHAT, CDR2 FQNNGV. CDR3 length equals 12 residues. V was cut by 0 bases and J by 13 bases, with 7 bases left in between. DNA of the CDR3: TGTGCCAGCAGCTTAGAGGGTTCCCCCCTCCACTTT. Its translation: CASSLEGSPLHF.